The clone carrying this T cell receptor (beta chain) was counted at least ten times. As yet, its antigen is unknown. The library was designed around alpha chains, so this beta chain is a stray read whose abundance carries little weight. Time point noted: sample taken at primary tumor resection. Unsorted tumor, nontumor lung tissue or cryopreserved PBMC supplied the whole RNA. This CDR3 spans 13 amino acids. V was clipped by 2 bases and J by 7 bases, with 12 bases between them. Per the germline V gene, CDR1 is MNHEY and CDR2 is SVGEGT. Individual TCR cDNA molecules each bore their own unique molecular identifier. TCRdb reprocessed the 5' RACE reads with MiXCR, giving one entry per CDR3 protein. The data show 9,500 to 14,000 distinct CDR3 sequences, less than 4.5% seen once. This sample was taken from a study of spatial heterogeneity in lung cancer. Across the study: Sequences of the beta chain were consistently detected in greater numbers than alpha-chain sequences. Mean representation of each unique TCR and UMI combination in the raw reads exceeded ten occurrences.

Study results and caveats: Follow-up blood showed ubiquitous expanded tumor TCRs less than blood at resection did.

The sequence was obtained from a female donor with early-stage non-small cell lung cancer. The chain links TRBV6-2 or TRBV6-3 to TRBJ2-7; weak D call: TRBD1 (5 bases). Sequenced material: PBMCs, taken at surgery. CDR3 nucleotides: TGTGCCAGCAGTTACACAGGTTGGCGGGAGCAGTACTTC. Translating gives CASSYTGWREQYF.